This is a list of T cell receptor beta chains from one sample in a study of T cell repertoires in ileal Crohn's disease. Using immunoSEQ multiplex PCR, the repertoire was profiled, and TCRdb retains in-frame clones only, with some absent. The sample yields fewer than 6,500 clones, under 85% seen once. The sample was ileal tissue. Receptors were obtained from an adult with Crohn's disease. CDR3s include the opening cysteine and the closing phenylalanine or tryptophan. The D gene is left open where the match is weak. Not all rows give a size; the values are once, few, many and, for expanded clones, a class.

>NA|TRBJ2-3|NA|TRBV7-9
CASSLETDTQYF
TGTGCCAGCAGCTTAGAAACAGATACGCAGTATTTT
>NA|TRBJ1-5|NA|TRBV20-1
CSAGAQGPQHF
TGCAGTGCGGGGGCCCAGGGGCCCCAGCATTTT
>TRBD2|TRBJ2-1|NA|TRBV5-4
CASSYNGRSYNEQFF
TGTGCCAGCAGTTATAACGGGAGGAGCTACAATGAGCAGTTCTTC
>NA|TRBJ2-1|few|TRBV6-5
CASSYSSRVSYNEQFF
TGTGCCAGCAGTTACTCTTCCCGGGTGTCCTACAATGAGCAGTTCTTC
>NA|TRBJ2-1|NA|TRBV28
CASSSLMSGRNEQFF
TGTGCCAGCAGTTCCCTTATGTCGGGCCGCAATGAGCAGTTCTTC
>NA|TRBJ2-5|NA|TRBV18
CASSPRREETQYF
TGTGCCAGCTCACCTAGGCGCGAAGAGACCCAGTACTTC
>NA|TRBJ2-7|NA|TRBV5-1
CASSLSDGASYEQYF
TGCGCCAGCAGCTTGTCGGACGGGGCCTCCTACGAGCAGTACTTC
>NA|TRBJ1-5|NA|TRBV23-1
CASSQSRWAQRDSNQPQHF
TGCGCCAGCAGTCAGTCGAGATGGGCGCAACGGGATAGCAATCAGCCCCAGCATTTT
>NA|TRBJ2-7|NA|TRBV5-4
CASSLDRVREQYF
TGTGCCAGCAGCTTGGACAGGGTTAGAGAGCAGTACTTC
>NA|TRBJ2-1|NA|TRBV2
CASSDGYNEQFF
TGTGCCAGCAGTGACGGCTACAATGAGCAGTTCTTC
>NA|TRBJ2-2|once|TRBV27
CASSLSESGELFF
TGTGCCAGCAGTTTGTCCGAATCGGGGGAGCTGTTTTTT
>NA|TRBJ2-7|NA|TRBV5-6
CASTLFRKTYEQYF
TGTGCCAGCACCCTTTTCAGGAAGACCTACGAGCAGTACTTC
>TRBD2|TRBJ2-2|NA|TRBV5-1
CASSGLAGDTGELFF
TGCGCCAGCAGCGGGTTAGCGGGAGACACCGGGGAGCTGTTTTTT
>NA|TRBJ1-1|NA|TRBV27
CASRIYARGAVGTEAFF
TGTGCCAGCCGTATCTATGCGCGGGGGGCGGTCGGCACTGAAGCTTTCTTT
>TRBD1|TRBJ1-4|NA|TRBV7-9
CASSATGVETNEKLFF
TGTGCCAGCAGCGCGACAGGGGTAGAAACTAATGAAAAACTGTTTTTT
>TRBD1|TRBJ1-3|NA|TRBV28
CASRSGTGAPGNTIYF
TGTGCCAGCAGATCCGGGACAGGGGCCCCTGGAAACACCATATATTTT
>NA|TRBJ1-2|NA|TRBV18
CASSPQGVWGYGYTF
TGTGCCAGCTCACCACAGGGAGTGTGGGGCTATGGCTACACCTTC
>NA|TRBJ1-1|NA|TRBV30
CAWRTGWNTEAFF
TGTGCCTGGCGAACAGGGTGGAACACTGAAGCTTTCTTT
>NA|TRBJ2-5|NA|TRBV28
CASSFLAEETQYF
TGTGCCAGCAGTTTTTTAGCGGAAGAGACCCAGTACTTC
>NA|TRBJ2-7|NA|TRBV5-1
CASSLLGYEQYF
TGCGCCAGCAGCTTGCTTGGATACGAGCAGTACTTC
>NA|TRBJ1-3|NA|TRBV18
CASSPGRATGNTIYF
TGTGCCAGCTCACCAGGACGGGCTACTGGAAACACCATATATTTT
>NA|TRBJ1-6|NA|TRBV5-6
CASSLEGGSSPLHF
TGTGCCAGCAGCTTGGAGGGGGGCAGTTCACCCCTCCACTTT
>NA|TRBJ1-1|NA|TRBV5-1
CASSSQGLDTEAFF
TGCGCCAGCAGCTCTCAGGGGCTTGACACTGAAGCTTTCTTT
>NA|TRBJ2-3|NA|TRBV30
CAWSVNPHRSGLTDTQYF
TGTGCCTGGAGTGTAAACCCCCACCGTAGCGGACTCACAGATACGCAGTATTTT
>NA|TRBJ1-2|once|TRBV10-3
CAISESMGPDYGYTF
TGTGCCATCAGTGAGTCAATGGGTCCGGACTATGGCTACACCTTC
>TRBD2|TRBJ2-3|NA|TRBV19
CASSIIEAGGDTDTQYF
TGTGCCAGTAGTATAATAGAAGCGGGGGGGGACACAGATACGCAGTATTTT
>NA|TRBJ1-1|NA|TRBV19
CASSVQVMNTEAFF
TGTGCCAGTAGTGTACAGGTAATGAACACTGAAGCTTTCTTT
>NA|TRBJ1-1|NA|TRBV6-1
CASTLGGANRRGAFF
TGTGCCAGCACCCTCGGGGGGGCAAATAGGAGGGGAGCTTTCTTT
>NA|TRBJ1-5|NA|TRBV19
CASSVRKAQPQHF
TGTGCCAGTAGTGTCAGAAAGGCCCAGCCCCAGCATTTT
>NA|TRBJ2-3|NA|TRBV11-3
CASSLGRSTDTQYF
TGTGCCAGCAGCTTAGGTAGGAGCACAGATACGCAGTATTTT
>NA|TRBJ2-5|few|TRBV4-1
CASSQRLGIETQYF
TGCGCCAGCAGCCAAAGGCTAGGGATAGAGACCCAGTACTTC
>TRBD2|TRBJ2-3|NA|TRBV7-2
CASSLQGLAGDTQYF
TGTGCCAGCAGCTTACAAGGACTAGCTGGAGATACGCAGTATTTT
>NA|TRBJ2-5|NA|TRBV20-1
CSARPRETQYF
TGCAGTGCGAGACCTAGAGAGACCCAGTACTTC
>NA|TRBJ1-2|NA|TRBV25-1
CASSEYVGGSYGYTF
TGTGCCAGCAGTGAATACGTGGGGGGCAGCTATGGCTACACCTTC
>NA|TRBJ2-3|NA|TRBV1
CTSSATNRDTQYF
TGCACCAGCAGCGCAACTAACAGGGATACGCAGTATTTT
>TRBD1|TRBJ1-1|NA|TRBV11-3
CASSTGQGVDTEAFF
TGTGCCAGCAGCACGGGACAGGGGGTTGATACTGAAGCTTTCTTT
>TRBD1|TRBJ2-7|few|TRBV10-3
CAISENPGQGAGEQYF
TGTGCCATCAGTGAAAACCCGGGACAGGGGGCGGGGGAGCAGTACTTC
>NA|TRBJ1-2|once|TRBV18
CASSPGGAAANYGYTF
TGTGCCAGCTCACCAGGGGGCGCAGCCGCTAACTATGGCTACACCTTC
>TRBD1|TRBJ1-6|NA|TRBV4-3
CASSQEERGGDSPLHF
TGCGCCAGCAGCCAAGAGGAGAGAGGGGGCGACTCACCCCTCCACTTT
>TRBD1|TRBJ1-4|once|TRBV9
CASSDRQGVNEKLFF
TGTGCCAGCAGCGATCGACAGGGGGTTAATGAAAAACTGTTTTTT
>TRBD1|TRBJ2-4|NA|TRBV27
CASSPSSGTAIQYF
TGTGCCAGCAGTCCTTCCTCCGGGACAGCTATTCAGTACTTC
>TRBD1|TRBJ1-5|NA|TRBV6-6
CASSRTGIDNQPQHF
TGTGCCAGCAGTCGGACAGGGATCGACAATCAGCCCCAGCATTTT
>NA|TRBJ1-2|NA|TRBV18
CASSPPTGALAGHDNYGYTF
TGTGCCAGCTCACCACCGACGGGGGCCCTCGCGGGACATGACAACTATGGCTACACCTTC
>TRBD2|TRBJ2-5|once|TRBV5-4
CASSLGLAGTQETQYF
TGTGCCAGCAGCCTCGGACTAGCGGGGACCCAAGAGACCCAGTACTTC
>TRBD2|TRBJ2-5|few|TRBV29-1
CSVPGLAGIETQYF
TGCAGCGTCCCGGGACTAGCGGGGATAGAGACCCAGTACTTC
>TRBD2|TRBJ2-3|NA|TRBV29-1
CSVARTSGRTDTQYF
TGCAGCGTCGCCCGGACTAGCGGGAGAACAGATACGCAGTATTTT
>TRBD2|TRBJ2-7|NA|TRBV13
CASRLAGHPYEQYF
TGTGCCAGCCGACTAGCGGGTCACCCCTACGAGCAGTACTTC
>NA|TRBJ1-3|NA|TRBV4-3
CASSQEQGPNTIYF
TGCGCCAGCAGCCAAGAGCAGGGTCCAAACACCATATATTTT
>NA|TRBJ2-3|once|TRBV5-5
CASSLAASVGTDTQYF
TGTGCCAGCAGCTTGGCAGCTAGCGTAGGCACAGATACGCAGTATTTT
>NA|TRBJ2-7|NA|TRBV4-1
CASSQRRSGPYEQYF
TGCGCCAGCAGCCAAAGGCGAAGCGGGCCCTACGAGCAGTACTTC
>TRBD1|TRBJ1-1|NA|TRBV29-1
CSVQGVYVNTEAFF
TGCAGCGTACAGGGGGTTTATGTGAACACTGAAGCTTTCTTT
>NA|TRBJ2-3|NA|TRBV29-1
CSVSRVTSTDTQYF
TGCAGCGTGAGCCGGGTAACTAGCACAGATACGCAGTATTTT